Below, 10 T cell receptor beta chains from the same sample are listed, as sequenced in a study of T cell changes during pregnancy in multiple sclerosis. Profiled with immunoSEQ multiplex PCR; TCRdb holds only in-frame clones, not every one. The repertoire holds under 40,000 clones, with approximately 91% as singletons. The material sequenced was peripheral blood, taken in the second trimester of pregnancy. The receptors were gathered from a female donor in good health, enrolled as a control in a pregnancy study.

V and J are TRBV4-1 and TRBJ1-2; D remains unclear. Per the germline V gene, CDR1 is MGHRA and CDR2 is YSYEKL. V was cut by 3 bases and J by 7 bases, with 6 bases left in between. There are 11 residues in the CDR3. The CDR3 DNA reads TGCGCCAGCAGCCAGGGAGGTGGCTACACCTTC. This translates into CASSQGGGYTF.

The rearrangement uses TRBV18 and TRBJ1-5; D is unclear. CDR1 KGHSH and CDR2 LQKENI come from the germline V gene. This CDR3 region has 16 residues. Deletions cut 0 bases from V and 2 bases from J, with 11 bases between. The CDR3: CASSPPPEKGNQPQHF. CDR3 sequence (DNA): TGTGCCAGCTCACCACCACCTGAGAAAGGCAATCAGCCCCAGCATTTT.

This clone was counted a single time. The gene calls are TRBV28 and TRBJ1-2; the match to TRBD1 covers 7 bases. The CDR3 length is 19 residues. Per germline, CDR1 MDHEN and CDR2 SYDVKM. Trimming cost V 1 base and J 3 bases; bases outside gene matches: 17. CDR3 bases: TGTGCCAGCAGTTTATTCCTACCCCGGAGACAGGGCCCCTACTATGGCTACACCTTC. Encoded protein: CASSLFLPRRQGPYYGYTF.

The chain couples TRBV12-5 to TRBJ1-6, with 9 bases fitting TRBD1. Germline V gene sequence: CDR1 LGHNT, CDR2 FRNRAP. Trimming at V came to 7 bases and at J to 8 bases, leaving 9 bases not matched to a gene. The CDR3 is 15 residues long. CDR3 DNA: TGTGCTAGTGCGACTCAACAGGGGGCCCATTCACCCCTCCACTTT. It encodes CASATQQGAHSPLHF.

The chain links TRBV5-1 to TRBJ1-6; maybe TRBD1 (6 bases). CDR3 size: 15 residues. V dropped 0 bases and J dropped 7 bases, with 11 bases sitting between them. In germline, CDR1 is SGHRS, CDR2 YFSETQ. DNA for the CDR3: TGCGCCAGCAGCTTGGAAGTAGGGACAAATTCACCCCTCCACTTT. Translating gives CASSLEVGTNSPLHF. The full variable domain, completed using reference TRBV5-1 and TRBJ1-6, is KAGVTQTPRYLIKTRGQQVTLSCSPISGHRSVSWYQQTPGQGLQFLFEYFSETQRNKGNFPGRFSGRQFSNSRSEMNVSTLELGDSALYLCASSLEVGTNSPLHFGNGTRLTVT.

V gene TRBV27 combines with J gene TRBJ1-2; D ambiguous. CDR3 length: 13 residues. Germline V gives CDR1 MNHEY, CDR2 SMNVEV (reference sequence). V shed 8 bases and J shed 8 bases, with 18 bases lying between them. In DNA form, the CDR3 reads TGTGCCAGCGCCCATCGGGCTCGGGAGGGCTACACCTTC. Its protein is CASAHRAREGYTF.

J is TRBJ1-1 and V is TRBV12-5; perhaps TRBD1 as D (6 bases). The CDR3 extends over 13 amino acids. The germline V and J ends were trimmed by 11 bases and 3 bases, with 16 bases remaining between them. Germline-derived CDR1 and CDR2 are LGHNT and FRNRAP. The CDR3 loop reads CASQAEGDTEAFF. The CDR3 nucleotides read TGTGCTTCCCAGGCCGAGGGGGACACTGAAGCTTTCTTT.

The CDR3 here is CASSQDFGGRDEQFF. Written as DNA, the CDR3 is TGCGCCAGCAGCCAGGACTTCGGGGGGCGGGATGAGCAGTTCTTC. The J gene is TRBJ2-1, the V gene TRBV4-1; a possible D gene is TRBD2 (7 bases). Trimming removed 3 bases from V and 8 bases from J, with 17 bases in between. The CDR3 consists of 15 residues. Germline-derived CDR1 and CDR2 are MGHRA and YSYEKL.

The gene calls are TRBV10-3 and TRBJ1-4, with a possible D match to TRBD1 (5 bases). CDR1 is ENHRY, CDR2 SYGVKD, per germline. Trimming pared 6 bases from V and 6 bases from J, leaving 11 bases between. The CDR3 consists of 13 residues. In DNA, the CDR3 is TGTGCCATCAGGCCCACGGGGGATGAAAAACTGTTTTTT. Protein product: CAIRPTGDEKLFF.

This chain links TRBV28 with TRBJ1-2; 10 bases align to TRBD1. The junction had 12 bases not matched to a gene; V was cut back by 3 bases and J by 8 bases. This CDR3 has 16 amino acids. The germline V gene has CDR1 MDHEN and CDR2 SYDVKM. CDR3 sequence: CASSLTPGQGKGGYTF. CDR3 nucleotides: TGTGCCAGCAGTTTGACTCCGGGACAGGGGAAAGGCGGCTACACCTTC.